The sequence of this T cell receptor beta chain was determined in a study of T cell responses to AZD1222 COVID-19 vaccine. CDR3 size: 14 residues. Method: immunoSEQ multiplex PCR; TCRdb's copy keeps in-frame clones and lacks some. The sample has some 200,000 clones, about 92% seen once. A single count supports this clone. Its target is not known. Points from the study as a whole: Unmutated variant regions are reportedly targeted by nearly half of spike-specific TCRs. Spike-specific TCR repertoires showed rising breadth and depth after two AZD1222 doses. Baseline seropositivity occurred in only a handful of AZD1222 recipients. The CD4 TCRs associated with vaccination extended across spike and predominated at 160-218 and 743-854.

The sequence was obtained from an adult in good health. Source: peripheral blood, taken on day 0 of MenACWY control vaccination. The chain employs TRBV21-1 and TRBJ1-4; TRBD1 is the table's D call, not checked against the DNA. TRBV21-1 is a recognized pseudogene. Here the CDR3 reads CASSRTGEGEKLFF. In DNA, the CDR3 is TGTGCCAGCAGCAGGACAGGGGAGGGGGAAAAACTGTTTTTT.